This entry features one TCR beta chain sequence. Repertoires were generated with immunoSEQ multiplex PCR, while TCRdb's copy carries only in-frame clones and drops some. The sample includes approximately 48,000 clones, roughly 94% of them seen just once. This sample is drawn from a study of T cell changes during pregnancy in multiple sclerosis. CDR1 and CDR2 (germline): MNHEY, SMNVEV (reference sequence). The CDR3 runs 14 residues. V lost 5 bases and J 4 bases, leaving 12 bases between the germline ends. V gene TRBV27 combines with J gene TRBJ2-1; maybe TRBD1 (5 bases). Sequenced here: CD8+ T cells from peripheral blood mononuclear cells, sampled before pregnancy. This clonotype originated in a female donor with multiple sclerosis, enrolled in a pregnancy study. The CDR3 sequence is CASSTTRTYNEQFF. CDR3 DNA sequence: TGTGCCAGCAGTACAACCCGGACATACAATGAGCAGTTCTTC.